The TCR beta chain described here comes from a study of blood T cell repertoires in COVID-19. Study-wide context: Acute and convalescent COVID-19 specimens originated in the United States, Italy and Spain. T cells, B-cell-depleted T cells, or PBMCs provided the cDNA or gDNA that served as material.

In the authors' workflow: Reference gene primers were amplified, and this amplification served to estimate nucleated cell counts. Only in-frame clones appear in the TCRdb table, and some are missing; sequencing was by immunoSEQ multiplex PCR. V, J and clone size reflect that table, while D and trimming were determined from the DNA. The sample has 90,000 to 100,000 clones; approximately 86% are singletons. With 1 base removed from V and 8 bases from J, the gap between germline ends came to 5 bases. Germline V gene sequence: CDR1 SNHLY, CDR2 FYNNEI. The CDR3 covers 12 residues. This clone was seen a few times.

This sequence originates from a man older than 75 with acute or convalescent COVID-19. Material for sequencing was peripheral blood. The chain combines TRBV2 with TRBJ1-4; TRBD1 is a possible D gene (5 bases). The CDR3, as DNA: TGTGCCAGCAGTGAAGAGGGGGAAAAACTGTTTTTT. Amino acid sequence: CASSEEGEKLFF.